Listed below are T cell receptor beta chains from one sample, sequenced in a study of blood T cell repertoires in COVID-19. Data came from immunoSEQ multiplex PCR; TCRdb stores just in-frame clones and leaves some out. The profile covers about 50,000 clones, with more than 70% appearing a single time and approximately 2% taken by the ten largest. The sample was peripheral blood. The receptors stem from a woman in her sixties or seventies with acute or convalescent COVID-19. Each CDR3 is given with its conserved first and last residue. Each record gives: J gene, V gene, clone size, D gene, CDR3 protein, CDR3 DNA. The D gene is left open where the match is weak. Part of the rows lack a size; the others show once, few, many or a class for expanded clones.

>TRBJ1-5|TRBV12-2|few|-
CASRLPCREPHNQPQHF
TGTGCAAGTCGCTTACCCTGTAGGGAGCCCCACAATCAGCCCCAGCATTTT
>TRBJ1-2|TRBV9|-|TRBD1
CASSLETGGTYGYTF
TGTGCCAGCAGCCTCGAGACAGGGGGCACCTATGGCTACACCTTC
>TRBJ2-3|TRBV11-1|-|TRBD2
CASTTLAGGTDTQYF
TGTGCCAGCACGACACTAGCGGGAGGGACAGATACGCAGTATTTT
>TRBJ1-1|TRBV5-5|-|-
CASSWDNFGTEAFF
TGTGCCAGCAGCTGGGACAATTTCGGCACTGAAGCTTTCTTT
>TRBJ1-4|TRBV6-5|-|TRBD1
CASRGTGDSEKLFF
TGTGCCAGCAGGGGGACAGGGGACTCGGAAAAACTGTTTTTT
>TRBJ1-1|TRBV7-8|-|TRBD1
CASSLQGILNTEAFF
TGTGCCAGCAGCCTACAGGGGATACTGAACACTGAAGCTTTCTTT
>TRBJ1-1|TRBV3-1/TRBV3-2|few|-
CASSTSSGVLNTEAFF
TGTGCCAGCAGCACGAGCTCGGGGGTTTTGAACACTGAAGCTTTCTTT
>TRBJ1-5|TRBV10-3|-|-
CAISGAVHVQPQHF
TGTGCCATCAGTGGGGCAGTTCATGTTCAGCCCCAGCATTTT
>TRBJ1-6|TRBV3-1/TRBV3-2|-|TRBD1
CASSQDWGDRGINSPLHF
TGTGCCAGCAGCCAAGATTGGGGGGACAGGGGGATTAATTCACCCCTCCACTTT
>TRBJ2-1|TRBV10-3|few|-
CATRVYNEQFF
TGTGCCACGCGGGTCTACAATGAGCAGTTCTTC
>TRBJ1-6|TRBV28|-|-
CASSMGATAYNSPLHF
TGTGCCAGCAGCATGGGGGCAACGGCGTATAATTCACCCCTCCACTTT
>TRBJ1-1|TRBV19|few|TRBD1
CASSSGKTGVNTEAFF
TGTGCCAGTAGTAGCGGCAAAACAGGGGTGAACACTGAAGCTTTCTTT
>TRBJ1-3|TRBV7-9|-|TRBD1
CASSLGSQGASGNTIYF
TGTGCCAGCAGCCTAGGATCACAGGGGGCATCTGGAAACACCATATATTTT
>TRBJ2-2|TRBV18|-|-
CASSWRQNSAGELFF
TGTGCCAGCTCATGGCGTCAAAACAGTGCCGGGGAGCTGTTTTTT
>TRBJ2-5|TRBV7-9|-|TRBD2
CASSLSGGGRRQETQYF
TGTGCCAGCAGCTTAAGCGGGGGCGGAAGGCGCCAAGAGACCCAGTACTTC
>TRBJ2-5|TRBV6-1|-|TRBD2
CASSERSSGKKTQYF
TGTGCCAGCAGTGAAAGATCTAGCGGGAAAAAGACCCAGTACTTC
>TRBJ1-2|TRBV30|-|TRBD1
CAWNMGQGYYGYTF
TGTGCCTGGAATATGGGACAGGGATACTATGGCTACACCTTC
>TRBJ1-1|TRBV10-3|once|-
CATRTAMNTEAFF
TGTGCCACGCGGACAGCTATGAACACTGAAGCTTTCTTT
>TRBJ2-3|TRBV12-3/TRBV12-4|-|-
CASSGSTDTQYF
TGTGCCAGCAGTGGCAGCACAGATACGCAGTATTTT
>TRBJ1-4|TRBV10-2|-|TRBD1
CASRTGQGGNEKLFF
TGCGCCAGCAGAACCGGACAGGGCGGTAATGAAAAACTGTTTTTT
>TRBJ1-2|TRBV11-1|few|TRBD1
CASSSDRGRGYGYTF
TGTGCCAGCAGCTCGGACAGGGGGCGCGGCTATGGCTACACCTTC
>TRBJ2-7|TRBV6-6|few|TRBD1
CASRGTGPYEQYF
TGTGCCAGCAGAGGGACAGGGCCCTACGAGCAGTACTTC
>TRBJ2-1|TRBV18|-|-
CASSPREGNEQFF
TGTGCCAGCTCACCGCGGGAAGGGAATGAGCAGTTCTTC
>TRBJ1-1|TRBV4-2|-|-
CASSQDLAAILGYTEAFF
TGTGCCAGCAGCCAAGATCTCGCAGCCATACTCGGGTACACTGAAGCTTTCTTT
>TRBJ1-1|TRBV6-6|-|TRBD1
CASSPRGTEYTEAFF
TGTGCCAGCAGTCCTCGGGGGACAGAGTACACTGAAGCTTTCTTT
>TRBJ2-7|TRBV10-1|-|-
CASSGQQTGSYEQYF
TGCGCCAGCAGCGGACAGCAAACTGGCTCCTACGAGCAGTACTTC
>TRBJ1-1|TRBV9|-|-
CASSVANRAPEAFF
TGTGCCAGCAGCGTCGCCAACAGGGCCCCTGAAGCTTTCTTT
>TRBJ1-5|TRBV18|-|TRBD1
CASSLDRGGGQPQHF
TGTGCCAGCTCACTCGACAGGGGAGGAGGACAGCCCCAGCATTTT
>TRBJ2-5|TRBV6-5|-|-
CASSSGQGTQYF
TGTGCCAGCAGTTCGGGTCAGGGGACCCAGTACTTC
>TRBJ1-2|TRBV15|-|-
CATSRLGRSYGYTF
TGTGCCACCAGCCGGCTGGGCCGAAGCTATGGCTACACCTTC
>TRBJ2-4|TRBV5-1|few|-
CASSLGIQKNIQYF
TGCGCCAGCAGCTTGGGAATCCAGAAAAACATTCAGTACTTC
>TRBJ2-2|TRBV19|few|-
CASSIGSTGNTGELFF
TGTGCCAGTAGTATTGGGTCGACAGGGAACACCGGGGAGCTGTTTTTT
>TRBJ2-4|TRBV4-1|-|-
CASSHSPLAKNIQYF
TGCGCCAGCAGCCACAGTCCCCTAGCCAAAAACATTCAGTACTTC
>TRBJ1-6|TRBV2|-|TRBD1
CASTLRTGANSPLHF
TGTGCCAGCACTCTCAGGACAGGGGCTAATTCACCCCTCCACTTT
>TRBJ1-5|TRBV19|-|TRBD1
CASSNQGQGVVHNQPQHF
TGTGCCAGTAGTAATCAGGGACAGGGCGTCGTTCACAATCAGCCCCAGCATTTT
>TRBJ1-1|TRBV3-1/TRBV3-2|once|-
CASSQGRGVTTEAFF
TGTGCCAGCAGCCAAGGACGCGGGGTAACGACTGAAGCTTTCTTT
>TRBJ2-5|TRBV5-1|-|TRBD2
CASGRSGRAEETQYF
TGCGCCAGCGGCCGAAGCGGGAGGGCCGAAGAGACCCAGTACTTC
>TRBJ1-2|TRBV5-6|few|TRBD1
CASSLPGQGAANYGYTF
TGTGCCAGCAGCTTACCGGGACAGGGGGCCGCTAACTATGGCTACACCTTC
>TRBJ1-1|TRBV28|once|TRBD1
CASSRQGGGKDTEAFF
TGTGCCAGCAGTAGACAGGGAGGCGGGAAGGACACTGAAGCTTTCTTT
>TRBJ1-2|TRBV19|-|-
CASSMFYGGPDGYTF
TGTGCCAGTAGTATGTTTTACGGGGGTCCGGATGGCTACACCTTC
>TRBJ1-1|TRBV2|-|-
CASSDHEGHVSPAFF
TGTGCCAGCAGTGACCATGAGGGTCATGTCTCCCCGGCTTTCTTT
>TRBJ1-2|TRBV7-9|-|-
CASSPWTVYGYTF
TGTGCCAGCAGCCCCTGGACAGTCTATGGCTACACCTTC
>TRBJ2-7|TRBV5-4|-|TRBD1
CASESQGGSYEQYF
TGTGCCAGCGAATCACAGGGGGGATCCTACGAGCAGTACTTC
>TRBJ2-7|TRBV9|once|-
CASSGGPGLSQRYEQYF
TGTGCCAGCAGCGGCGGGCCGGGACTTTCGCAAAGATACGAGCAGTACTTC
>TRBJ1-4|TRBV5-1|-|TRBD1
CASSAGGADEKLFF
TGCGCCAGCAGCGCAGGGGGCGCGGATGAAAAACTGTTTTTT
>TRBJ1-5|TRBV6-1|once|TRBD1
CASSEAGGSNQPQHF
TGTGCCAGCAGTGAGGCAGGGGGCTCCAATCAGCCCCAGCATTTT
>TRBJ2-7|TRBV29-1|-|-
CSVEVETGPQYF
TGCAGCGTTGAAGTCGAGACAGGCCCGCAGTACTTC
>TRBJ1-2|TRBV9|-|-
CASSVGGTFNYGYTF
TGTGCCAGCAGCGTTGGCGGGACGTTTAACTATGGCTACACCTTC
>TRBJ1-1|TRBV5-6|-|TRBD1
CASRRSGTGVIAEAFF
TGTGCCAGCAGGCGCTCCGGGACAGGGGTTATCGCTGAAGCTTTCTTT
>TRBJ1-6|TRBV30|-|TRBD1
CAWDLGQGDNSPLHF
TGTGCCTGGGATCTGGGACAGGGTGACAATTCACCCCTCCACTTT
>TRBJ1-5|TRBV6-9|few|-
CASSYRAGENSNQPQHF
TGTGCCAGCAGTTATAGGGCAGGGGAGAATAGCAATCAGCCCCAGCATTTT
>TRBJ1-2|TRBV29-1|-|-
CSSSQANYGYTF
TGCAGCTCCTCACAGGCTAACTATGGCTACACCTTC
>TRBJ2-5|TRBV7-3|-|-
CASSLGGQETQYF
TGTGCCAGCAGCTTGGGGGGTCAAGAGACCCAGTACTTC
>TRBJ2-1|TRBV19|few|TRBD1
CASSTQRQGFSFGNEQFF
TGTGCCAGTAGTACCCAAAGACAGGGTTTCAGTTTTGGGAATGAGCAGTTCTTC
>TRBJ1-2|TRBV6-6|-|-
CASTQTGANYGYTF
TGTGCCAGCACTCAAACCGGAGCTAACTATGGCTACACCTTC
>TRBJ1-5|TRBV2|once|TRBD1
CASSARQGGNQPQHF
TGTGCCAGCAGTGCCAGACAGGGAGGCAATCAGCCCCAGCATTTT